This T cell receptor (beta chain) is from a study of neurological immune-mediated disorders. CDR3 length: 14 amino acids. Germline loops: CDR1 DFQATT, CDR2 SNEGSKA (reference sequence). The germline V and J ends were trimmed by 6 bases and 0 bases, with 15 bases remaining between them. MiXCR, applied by TCRdb to the 5' RACE reads, yields one record per CDR3 protein. The data contain more than 50,000 distinct CDR3 sequences, 5.2% of them seen just once; the ten biggest clones take up about 2.6%. This clonotype was counted at least ten times. Sequencing was carried out using PBMCs. The genes are TRBV20-1 and TRBJ2-7; tentatively, D is TRBD1 (5 bases). The sequence was collected from a woman aged 25-40 years with multiple sclerosis. The CDR3 sequence is CSARDGARSYEQYF. The CDR3 nucleotides read TGCAGTGCACGTGATGGGGCCCGCTCCTACGAGCAGTACTTC.